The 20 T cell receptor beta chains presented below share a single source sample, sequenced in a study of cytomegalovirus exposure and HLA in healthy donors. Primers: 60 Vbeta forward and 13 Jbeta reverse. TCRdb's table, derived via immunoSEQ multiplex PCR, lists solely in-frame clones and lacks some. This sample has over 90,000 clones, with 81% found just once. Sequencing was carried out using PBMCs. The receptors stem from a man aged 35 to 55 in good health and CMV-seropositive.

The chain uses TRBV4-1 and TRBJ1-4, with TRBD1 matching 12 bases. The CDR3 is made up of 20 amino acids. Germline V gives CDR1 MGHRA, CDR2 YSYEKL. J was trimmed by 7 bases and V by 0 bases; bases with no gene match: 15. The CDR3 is CASSQDHRPGQGACGEKLFF. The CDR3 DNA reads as TGCGCCAGCAGCCAAGACCACCGACCGGGACAGGGGGCATGCGGTGAAAAACTGTTTTTT.

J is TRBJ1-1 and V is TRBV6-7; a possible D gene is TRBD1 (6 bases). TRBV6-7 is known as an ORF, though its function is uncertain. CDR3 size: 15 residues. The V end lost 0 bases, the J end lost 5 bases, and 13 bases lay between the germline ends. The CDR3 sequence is CASSYSNRERTEAFF. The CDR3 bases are TGTGCCAGCAGTTACTCAAACAGGGAAAGGACTGAAGCTTTCTTT.

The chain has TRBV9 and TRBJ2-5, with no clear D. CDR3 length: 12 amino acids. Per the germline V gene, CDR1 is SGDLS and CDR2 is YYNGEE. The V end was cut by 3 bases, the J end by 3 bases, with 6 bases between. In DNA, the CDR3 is TGTGCCAGCAGCGGCAGCGAAGAGACCCAGTACTTC. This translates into CASSGSEETQYF.

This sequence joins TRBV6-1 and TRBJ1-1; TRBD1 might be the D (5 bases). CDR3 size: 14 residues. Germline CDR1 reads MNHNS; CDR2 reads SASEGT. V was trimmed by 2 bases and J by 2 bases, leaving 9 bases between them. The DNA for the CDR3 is TGTGCCAGCAGTGAAACGACAGCCAACACTGAAGCTTTCTTT. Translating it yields CASSETTANTEAFF.

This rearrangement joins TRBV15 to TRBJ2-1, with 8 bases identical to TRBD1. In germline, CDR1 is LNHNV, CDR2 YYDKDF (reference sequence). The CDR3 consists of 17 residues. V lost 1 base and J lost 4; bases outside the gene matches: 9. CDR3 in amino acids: CATSRGGTGQYYNEQFF. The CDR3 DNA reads TGTGCCACCAGCAGAGGGGGGACAGGCCAATATTACAATGAGCAGTTCTTC.

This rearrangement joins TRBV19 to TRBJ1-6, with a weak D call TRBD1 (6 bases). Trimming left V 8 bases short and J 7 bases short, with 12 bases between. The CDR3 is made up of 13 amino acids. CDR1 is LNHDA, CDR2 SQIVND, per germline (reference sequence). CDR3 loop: CASGTTRNSPLHF. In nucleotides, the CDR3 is TGTGCCAGTGGGACAACGAGGAATTCACCCCTCCACTTT.

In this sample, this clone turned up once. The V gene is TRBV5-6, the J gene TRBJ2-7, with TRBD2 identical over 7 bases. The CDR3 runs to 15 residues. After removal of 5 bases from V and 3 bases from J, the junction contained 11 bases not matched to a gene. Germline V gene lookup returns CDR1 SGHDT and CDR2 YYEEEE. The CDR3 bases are TGTGCCAGCAGTCCACTCCAGCGGGGAGTCTACGAGCAGTACTTC. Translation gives CASSPLQRGVYEQYF. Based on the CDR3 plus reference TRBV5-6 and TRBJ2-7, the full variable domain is DAGVTQSPTHLIKTRGQQVTLRCSPKSGHDTVSWYQQALGQGPQFIFQYYEEEERQRGNFPDRFSGHQFPNYSSELNVNALLLGDSALYLCASSPLQRGVYEQYFGPGTRLTVT.

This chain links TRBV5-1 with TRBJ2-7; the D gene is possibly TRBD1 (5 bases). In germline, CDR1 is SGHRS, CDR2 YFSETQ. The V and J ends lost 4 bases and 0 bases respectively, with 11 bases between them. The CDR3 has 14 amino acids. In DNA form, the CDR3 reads TGCGCCAGCAGCCCGGACACCTCCTCCTACGAGCAGTACTTC. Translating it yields CASSPDTSSYEQYF.

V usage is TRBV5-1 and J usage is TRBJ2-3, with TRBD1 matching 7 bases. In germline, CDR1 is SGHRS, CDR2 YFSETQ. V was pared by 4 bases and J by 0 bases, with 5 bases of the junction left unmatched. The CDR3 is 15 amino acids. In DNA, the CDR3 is TGCGCCAGCAGCAGAGACAGGGCTAGCACAGATACGCAGTATTTT. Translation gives CASSRDRASTDTQYF.

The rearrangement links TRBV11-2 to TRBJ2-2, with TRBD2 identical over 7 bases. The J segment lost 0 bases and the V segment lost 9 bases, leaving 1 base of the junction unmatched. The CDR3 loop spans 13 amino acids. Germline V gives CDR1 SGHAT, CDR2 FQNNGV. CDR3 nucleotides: TGTGCCAGTGGGGGGGCGAACACCGGGGAGCTGTTTTTT. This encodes CASGGANTGELFF.

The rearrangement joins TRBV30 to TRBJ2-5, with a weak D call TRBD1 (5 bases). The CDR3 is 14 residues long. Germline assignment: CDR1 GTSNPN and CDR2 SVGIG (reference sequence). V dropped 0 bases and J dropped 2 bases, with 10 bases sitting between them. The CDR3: CAWSVPAGQETQYF. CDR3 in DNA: TGTGCCTGGAGTGTACCGGCAGGGCAAGAGACCCAGTACTTC.

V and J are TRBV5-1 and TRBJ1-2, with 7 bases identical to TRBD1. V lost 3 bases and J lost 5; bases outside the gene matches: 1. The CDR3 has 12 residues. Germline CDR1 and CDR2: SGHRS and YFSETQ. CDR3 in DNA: TGCGCCAGCAGCTCGGGACAGTATGGCTACACCTTC. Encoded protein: CASSSGQYGYTF.

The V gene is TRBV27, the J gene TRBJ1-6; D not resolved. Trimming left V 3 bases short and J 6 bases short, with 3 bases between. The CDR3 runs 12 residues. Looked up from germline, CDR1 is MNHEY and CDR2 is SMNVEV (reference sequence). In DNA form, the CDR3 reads TGTGCCAGCAGTTTCCGTAATTCACCCCTCCACTTT. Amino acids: CASSFRNSPLHF.

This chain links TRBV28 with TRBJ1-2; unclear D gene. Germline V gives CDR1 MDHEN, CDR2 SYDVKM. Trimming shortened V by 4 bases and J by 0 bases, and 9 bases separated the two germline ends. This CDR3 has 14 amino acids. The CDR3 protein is CASSSPPANYGYTF. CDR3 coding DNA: TGTGCCAGCAGTTCACCTCCGGCTAACTATGGCTACACCTTC.

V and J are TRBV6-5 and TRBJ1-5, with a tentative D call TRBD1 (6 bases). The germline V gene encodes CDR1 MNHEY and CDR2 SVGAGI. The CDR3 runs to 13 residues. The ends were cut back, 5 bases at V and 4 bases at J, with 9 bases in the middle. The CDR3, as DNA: TGTGCCAGCAGTGGACAGCAGAATCAGCCCCAGCATTTT. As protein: CASSGQQNQPQHF.

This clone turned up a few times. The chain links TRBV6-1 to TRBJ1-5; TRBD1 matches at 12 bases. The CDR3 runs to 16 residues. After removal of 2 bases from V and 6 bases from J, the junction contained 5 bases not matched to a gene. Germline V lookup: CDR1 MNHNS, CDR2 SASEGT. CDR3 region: CASSETGTGGSQPQHF. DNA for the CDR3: TGTGCCAGCAGTGAAACCGGGACAGGGGGCAGTCAGCCCCAGCATTTT.

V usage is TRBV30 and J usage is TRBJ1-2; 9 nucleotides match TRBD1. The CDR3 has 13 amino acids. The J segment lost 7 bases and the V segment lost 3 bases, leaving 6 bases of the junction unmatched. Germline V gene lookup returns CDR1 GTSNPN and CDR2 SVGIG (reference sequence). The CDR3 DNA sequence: TGTGCCTGGAGCCCACAGGGGGCGGGTGGCTACACCTTC. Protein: CAWSPQGAGGYTF.

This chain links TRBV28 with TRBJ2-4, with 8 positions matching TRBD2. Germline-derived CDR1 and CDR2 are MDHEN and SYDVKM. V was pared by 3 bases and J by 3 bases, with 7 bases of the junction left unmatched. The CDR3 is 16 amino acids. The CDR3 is CASSFFGRGVKNIQYF. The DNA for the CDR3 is TGTGCCAGCAGTTTTTTCGGGAGGGGAGTCAAAAACATTCAGTACTTC.

The CDR3 DNA reads TGTGCCAGTAGTATAGGGCGACAGGGAGCCTATGGCTACACCTTC. It encodes CASSIGRQGAYGYTF. The chain uses TRBV19 and TRBJ1-2; TRBD1 aligns across 7 bases. This CDR3 is 15 amino acids long. The V gene end was trimmed by 1 base and the J gene end by 4 bases; junction bases not matched to a gene: 6. The germline V gene has CDR1 LNHDA and CDR2 SQIVND (reference sequence).

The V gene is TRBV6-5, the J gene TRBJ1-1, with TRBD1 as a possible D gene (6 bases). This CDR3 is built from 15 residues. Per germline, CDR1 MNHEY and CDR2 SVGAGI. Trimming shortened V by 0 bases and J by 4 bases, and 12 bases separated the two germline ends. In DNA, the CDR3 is TGTGCCAGCAGTTACTCGGGGGGGCGCGGCACTGAAGCTTTCTTT. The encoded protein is CASSYSGGRGTEAFF.